This T cell receptor beta chain was captured by sequencing in a study of T-cell memory formation after mild COVID-19. In the study overall: TCR clustering was largely donor specific.

Findings and caveats of the study: Certain responding clones were present in pre-infection memory, suggesting participation of cross-reactive memory. Second-wave clones with a day 37 peak had unconfirmed SARS-CoV-2 specificity.

Of note for this clonotype: What it binds is not known.

Each CDR3 protein gets one entry after TCRdb re-called the 5' RACE reads with MiXCR. The table records approximately 110,000 distinct CDR3 sequences, about 24% of them present only once. The CDR3 runs 17 residues. V was pared by 7 bases and J by 2 bases, with 22 bases between. CDR1 and CDR2 (germline): MNHEY, SMNVEV (reference sequence). The J gene is TRBJ2-3, the V gene TRBV27, with D possibly being TRBD1 (8 bases). The TCR originated in a man aged 18 to 35 who had mild COVID-19 (a few samples of this study predate the infection). Cell type and time point are not known. Sequencing input: PBMCs or a T cell subset sorted from them (not recorded which). DNA of the CDR3: TGTGCCAGCACCCCACTACAGGGGGGGGGAAACACAGATACGCAGTATTTT. Protein product: CASTPLQGGGNTDTQYF.